This T cell receptor (beta chain) was recorded in a study of CD4 T cells in relation to SARS-CoV-2 and coronaviruses. Study-level background: The negative reference was HIV-1 Nef peptide pool or peptide-free culture.

Assay: immunoSEQ multiplex PCR; the TCRdb copy retains only in-frame clones and omits some. Among over 15,000 clones listed, 70% to 85% were seen once. A remark on this clone: What it binds is not known.

General study points: In around 60% of donors, memory CD4+ clonotypes crossrecognized SARS-CoV-2 and at least one common cold coronavirus spike. No crossreactivity against non-spike viral proteins was tested here.

The CDR3 loop spans 12 amino acids. Germline CDR1 and CDR2: LGHDT and YNNKEL (reference sequence). V was cut by 5 bases and J by 7 bases, with 9 bases left in between. Unexposed donor CD4+ T cells date from about 2011-2018, before the COVID-19 pandemic. Isolation of CD4+ T cells took place after nine to ten days in culture. Cells permitting, SARS-CoV-2 S/N and four cold-coronavirus spikes were tested on unexposed-donor CD4+ T cells. The source is a human donor in good health. The rearrangement links TRBV3-1 (or the pseudogene TRBV3-2) to TRBJ2-1; D is ambiguous. Sequenced sample: CD4+ T cells from PBMCs, cultured in vitro. In DNA, the CDR3 is TGTGCCAGCAGCTTGCTTGGGAATGAGCAGTTCTTC. This gives the protein CASSLLGNEQFF.